This paragraph covers one T cell receptor (beta chain) sequence. Its cognate antigen has yet to be identified. Per-base qualities were not stored, and no clone one base away is much larger. This entry belongs to a study of blood T cell repertoires in COVID-19 (dated by TCRdb to 2018 to 2021). A note on the overall study: Collaborator samples came from the United States, Italy and Spain and covered acute and convalescent phases of COVID-19. The dataset comprised deeply sampled blood TCRbeta repertoires from subjects exposed to, actively infected with, or recovered from COVID-19. A freely available public database, intended as a resource for researchers studying the immune response to SARS-CoV-2, is where the repertoires were released. The prospective study material was composed of cDNA or gDNA derived from T cells, B-cell-depleted T cells, or PBMCs. Where available, HLA class I and class II types were taken from metadata supplied by the sample provider and were not determined by assay-based typing. The samples were drawn from two sources: the first 160 participants of the ongoing ImmuneRACE study, and 950 to 1,500 subjects contributed by 6 global collaborators. The sample metadata nearly always contained a de-identified subject ID, COVID-19 status, age in years and sex. The research as a whole found: The amount of clinical and demographic metadata varied by source and participant and was provided uncurated.

The junction shows trimming of 9 bases on V and 4 bases on J, and the gene matches do not reach 14 bases of it. The germline V gene yields MDHEN for CDR1 and SYDVKM for CDR2. Taken from cysteine to phenylalanine, the CDR3 has 16 residues. Only the CDR3 DNA is retained, 48 bases long and in frame from the first base. One collaborating source in Seattle enrolled patients during active infection and followed them longitudinally through the course of disease. The collaborating institutions used their own protocols to collect whole blood in K2EDTA tubes. Collaborator samples were shipped for TCRbeta analysis as frozen whole blood, isolated PBMCs, or DNA extracted from either sample type. TCRbeta CDR3 regions were amplified from genomic DNA by means of the immunoSEQ Assay, a bias-controlled multiplex PCR. In the authors' own workflow: The number of nucleated cells in each sample was estimated from the amplification of reference gene primers within the assay. Sequence reads were collapsed and filtered to measure the absolute abundance of every unique TCRbeta CDR3 rearrangement. Productive Simpson clonality was computed per sample as the square root of Simpson's diversity index over productive rearrangements. The immuneACCESS repertoire file appears here via TCRdb, limited to in-frame rearrangements. These files lack a portion of the clones; in checked studies, under half of the deficit traces to unresolved V genes, and the cause of the others is not known. D and trimming come from the DNA, and the V and J calls and clone size come from that table. The sample data list 140,000 to 150,000 clones, and approximately 85% of these were observed just once. The leading ten clones occupy roughly 8% of the sample.

Sequences were obtained from peripheral blood. The TCR was taken from a woman aged 60-70 years with COVID-19, enrolled during active disease. This chain is built from TRBV28 and TRBJ2-1; 8 central nucleotides agree with TRBD1. The CDR3 here reads CASRELDRGSYNEQFF. The base sequence is TGTGCCAGTCGTGAACTAGACAGGGGCTCTTACAATGAGCAGTTCTTC.